The clone carrying this TCR beta chain came up a few times. Clones were read by immunoSEQ multiplex PCR, and TCRdb kept only the in-frame ones, dropping some. This table has some 100,000 clones, 70% to 90% appearing once. Germline V gives CDR1 LNHDA, CDR2 SQIVND (reference sequence). V lost 5 bases to trimming and J lost 0 bases, with 8 bases between them. This CDR3 is built from 14 residues. This sample was taken from a study of blood T cell repertoires in COVID-19. The sequence came from a human donor in a cohort sampled during active COVID-19. The sequenced sample was peripheral blood. J is TRBJ2-1 and V is TRBV19, with D possibly matching TRBD1 (5 bases). This CDR3 is CASSLRVSYNEQFF. CDR3 sequence (DNA): TGTGCCAGTAGTCTCAGGGTCTCCTACAATGAGCAGTTCTTC.